The 18 T cell receptor beta chains listed next were all sequenced from one sample in a study of blood T cell repertoires in COVID-19. TCRdb keeps only in-frame clones here, not all; method: immunoSEQ multiplex PCR. The table records about 170,000 clones, almost 85% of them present only once. Sequencing input: peripheral blood. The receptor source for this set is a woman older than 75 with acute or convalescent COVID-19.

This clone came up once. The chain combines TRBV6-4 with TRBJ1-2; D call uncertain. The CDR3 is made up of 14 amino acids. The ends were cut back, 6 bases at V and 0 bases at J, with 11 bases in the middle. Germline values: CDR1 MRHNA, CDR2 SNTAGT. The CDR3 protein is CASSPSGSNYGYTF. DNA for the CDR3: TGTGCCAGCAGCCCATCGGGATCTAACTATGGCTACACCTTC.

This clone was recorded only once. The J gene is TRBJ2-7, the V gene TRBV7-9, with D possibly matching TRBD2 (5 bases). The CDR3 has 17 residues. Germline loops: CDR1 SEHNR, CDR2 FQNEAQ (reference sequence). V was clipped by 5 bases and J by 0 bases, with 20 bases between them. CDR3 protein: CASSAGAAAQSSYEQYF. CDR3 in DNA: TGTGCCAGCAGCGCAGGAGCAGCGGCCCAAAGCTCCTACGAGCAGTACTTC.

V and J are TRBV28 and TRBJ2-6; 7 bases map to TRBD1. From germline, CDR1 is MDHEN and CDR2 SYDVKM. The CDR3 sequence is 17 residues long. The junction had 8 bases not matched to a gene; V was cut back by 6 bases and J by 0 bases. CDR3 in DNA: TGTGCCAGCAGGCCTGCGACAGGGAGCTCTGGGGCCAACGTCCTGACTTTC. Its translation is CASRPATGSSGANVLTF. The variable domain in full, completed from reference TRBV28 and TRBJ2-6, reads DVKVTQSSRYLVKRTGEKVFLECVQDMDHENMFWYRQDPGLGLRLIYFSYDVKMKEKGDIPEGYSVSREKKERFSLILESASTNQTSMYLCASRPATGSSGANVLTFGAGSRLTVL.

The chain is built from TRBV2 and TRBJ2-7; 8 nucleotides align to TRBD2. Germline-derived CDR1 and CDR2 are SNHLY and FYNNEI. The trim removed 6 bases at V and 2 bases at J, leaving 9 bases unmatched. The length of the CDR3 is 15 residues. DNA of the CDR3: TGTGCCAGCAGCCGGTCTATTAGCGGGGCCTACGAGCAGTACTTC. It yields the protein CASSRSISGAYEQYF. The whole variable domain, filled in from reference TRBV2 and TRBJ2-7, reads EPEVTQTPSHQVTQMGQEVILRCVPISNHLYFYWYRQILGQKVEFLVSFYNNEISEKSEIFDDQFSVERPDGSNFTLKIRSTKLEDSAMYFCASSRSISGAYEQYFGPGTRLTVT.

This clone turned up a few times. The chain joins TRBV14 to TRBJ2-1, with TRBD2 as a possible D gene (5 bases). CDR3 length: 16 residues. From germline, CDR1 is SGHDN and CDR2 FVKESK. V was trimmed by 1 base and J by 10 bases, leaving 20 bases between them. In DNA form, the CDR3 reads TGTGCCAGCAGCCAAGTGCGGAGAGGGCTTCGAGGGGAGCAGTTCTTC. Its translation is CASSQVRRGLRGEQFF.

The rearrangement links TRBV29-1 to TRBJ2-1, with a possible D match to TRBD1 (6 bases). The CDR3 totals 11 residues. Germline loops: CDR1 SQVTM, CDR2 ANQGSEA. Trimming took off 7 bases at V and 7 bases at J, with 11 bases between the two ends. Here the CDR3 DNA reads TGCAGCGGACAGGTTATGAATGAGCAGTTCTTC. It translates to CSGQVMNEQFF.

This clone was counted once. The gene calls are TRBV6-5 and TRBJ1-1; 8 bases match TRBD1. Germline V gene data show CDR1 as MNHEY and CDR2 as SVGAGI. The CDR3 is 15 amino acids. The V segment lost 10 bases and the J segment 1 base; nucleotides outside the gene matches: 11. CDR3 region: CANTATGAKNTEAFF. CDR3 sequence (DNA): TGTGCCAATACCGCGACAGGGGCAAAGAACACTGAAGCTTTCTTT.

The CDR3 region is CASSSYSGEQYF. The CDR3, as DNA: TGCGCCAGCAGCAGCTATAGTGGCGAGCAGTACTTC. The genes are TRBV5-1 and TRBJ2-7; no definite D call. V shed 4 bases and J shed 6 bases, with 11 bases lying between them. This CDR3 spans 12 amino acids. The V gene's germline CDR1 is SGHRS and CDR2 YFSETQ. The full variable domain, its missing parts supplied by reference TRBV5-1 and TRBJ2-7, is KAGVTQTPRYLIKTRGQQVTLSCSPISGHRSVSWYQQTPGQGLQFLFEYFSETQRNKGNFPGRFSGRQFSNSRSEMNVSTLELGDSALYLCASSSYSGEQYFGPGTRLTVT.

The chain uses TRBV5-1 and TRBJ2-7; D unresolved. There are 12 residues in the CDR3. Per germline, CDR1 SGHRS and CDR2 YFSETQ. Trimming took 0 bases from V and 6 from J, leaving 7 bases between them. The CDR3: CASSLGPSEQYF. CDR3 nucleotides: TGCGCCAGCAGCTTGGGTCCCTCCGAGCAGTACTTC.

The chain employs TRBV7-9 and TRBJ2-3; D uncertain. The CDR3 runs to 14 residues. The V and J ends lost 1 base and 6 bases respectively, with 11 bases between them. Germline V gives CDR1 SEHNR, CDR2 FQNEAQ (reference sequence). The CDR3 sequence is CASSLDPYLDTQYF. In DNA form, the CDR3 reads TGTGCCAGCAGCTTAGACCCCTACCTGGATACGCAGTATTTT.

Concerning this clone: Other DNA sequences within the sample encode an identical CDR3. This chain joins TRBV30 and TRBJ1-1, with 9 bases lining up with TRBD1. The CDR3 length is 13 residues. The germline CDR1 and CDR2 sequences are GTSNPN and SVGIG (reference sequence). The junction had 2 bases not matched to a gene; V was cut back by 3 bases and J by 3 bases. The CDR3 loop is CAWSGDRDTEAFF. CDR3 nucleotide sequence: TGTGCCTGGAGCGGGGACAGGGACACTGAAGCTTTCTTT.

This chain connects TRBV7-2 to TRBJ1-3; D is undetermined. This CDR3 has 13 amino acids. V lost 5 bases to trimming and J lost 4 bases, with 9 bases between them. The germline CDR1 and CDR2 sequences are SGHTA and FQGNSA. The CDR3 protein is CASSPQWGNTIYF. In DNA form, the CDR3 reads TGTGCCAGCAGCCCCCAGTGGGGAAACACCATATATTTT.

This chain connects TRBV5-1 to TRBJ1-1; D unclear. The CDR3 sequence is 15 residues long. V lost 2 bases and J 4 bases, leaving 15 bases between the germline ends. Germline V gene sequence: CDR1 SGHRS, CDR2 YFSETQ. The CDR3 DNA follows: TGCGCCAGCAGCTTTGGGGTCGGGAGGATCACTGAAGCTTTCTTT. Protein product: CASSFGVGRITEAFF.

Only one count was recorded for this clone. The rearrangement links TRBV12-5 to TRBJ2-3, with TRBD2 identical over 13 bases. V lost 6 bases to trimming and J lost 7 bases; unmatched junction nucleotides: 4. The germline V gene has CDR1 LGHNT and CDR2 FRNRAP. The length of the CDR3 is 14 residues. CDR3 bases: TGTGCTAGTGGACTAGCGGGAGGGCCAAATACGCAGTATTTT. Translating it yields CASGLAGGPNTQYF. The entire variable domain, with the rest obtained from reference TRBV12-5 and TRBJ2-3, is as follows: DARVTQTPRHKVTEMGQEVTMRCQPILGHNTVFWYRQTMMQGLELLAYFRNRAPLDDSGMPKDRFSAEMPDATLATLKIQPSEPRDSAVYFCASGLAGGPNTQYFGPGTRLTVL.

The rearrangement uses TRBV7-2 and TRBJ1-1; TRBD1 agrees at 8 bases. The J segment lost 4 bases and the V segment lost 5 bases, leaving 9 bases of the junction unmatched. Germline loops: CDR1 SGHTA, CDR2 FQGNSA. There are 15 residues in the CDR3. CDR3 nucleotide sequence: TGTGCCAGCAGCCTCGGGGACAGGAGGATCACTGAAGCTTTCTTT. Translating gives CASSLGDRRITEAFF. Supplemented by reference TRBV7-2 and TRBJ1-1, the full variable domain reads GAGVSQSPSNKVTEKGKDVELRCDPISGHTALYWYRQSLGQGLEFLIYFQGNSAPDKSGLPSDRFSAERTGGSVSTLTIQRTQQEDSAVYLCASSLGDRRITEAFFGQGTRLTVV.

The rearrangement uses TRBV21-1 and TRBJ2-7; the table's D call TRBD2 went unverified against the DNA. TRBV21-1 is termed a pseudogene. CDR3 length equals 15 residues. CDR3 amino acids: CASSKVEGEKCEQYF. In DNA, the CDR3 is TGTGCCAGCAGCAAAGTAGAGGGAGAGAAGTGCGAGCAGTACTTC.

V is TRBV7-2 and J is TRBJ1-2; D call uncertain. Germline V gene data show CDR1 as SGHTA and CDR2 as FQGNSA. V was clipped by 1 base and J by 4 bases, with 7 bases between them. The CDR3 consists of 13 residues. The CDR3 DNA sequence: TGTGCCAGCAGCTTAGATCCAGTCTATGGCTACACCTTC. Its translation is CASSLDPVYGYTF.

The chain has TRBV6-5 and TRBJ1-5, with 8 bases fitting TRBD1. Trimming at V came to 5 bases and at J to 6 bases, leaving 9 bases not matched to a gene. This CDR3 spans 15 amino acids. Germline values: CDR1 MNHEY, CDR2 SVGAGI. Here the CDR3 reads CASSNGQGPGQPQHF. Here the CDR3 DNA reads TGTGCCAGCAGTAACGGACAGGGACCCGGTCAGCCCCAGCATTTT.